This paragraph reports one T cell receptor beta chain. This specimen comes from a study of T cells in Graves' hyperthyroidism and ophthalmopathy. Authors of the study amplified TCR beta CDR3 regions from RNA transcripts. Primed by the HTBI set, a first-round RT-PCR was run on the TCR CDR3. Each CDR3 protein is one row after TCRdb ran MiXCR on the multiplex PCR reads. The sample lists 350,000 to 450,000 distinct CDR3 sequences; 17% were seen once. Germline V gives CDR1 SGHAT, CDR2 FQNNGV. Germline trimming cut 2 bases from V and 7 bases from J; bases unmatched to any gene: 8. This CDR3 has 15 residues. The rearrangement links TRBV11-2 to TRBJ2-5; 9 positions match TRBD2. Sequenced input: blood. The TCR was taken from a woman between 25 and 40 years old with Graves' hyperthyroidism that later progressed to Graves' ophthalmopathy. For the CDR3, the DNA is TGTGCCAGCAGCTTACAAGCGGGAGGCCCCCGGACCCAGTACTTC. Protein sequence: CASSLQAGGPRTQYF.